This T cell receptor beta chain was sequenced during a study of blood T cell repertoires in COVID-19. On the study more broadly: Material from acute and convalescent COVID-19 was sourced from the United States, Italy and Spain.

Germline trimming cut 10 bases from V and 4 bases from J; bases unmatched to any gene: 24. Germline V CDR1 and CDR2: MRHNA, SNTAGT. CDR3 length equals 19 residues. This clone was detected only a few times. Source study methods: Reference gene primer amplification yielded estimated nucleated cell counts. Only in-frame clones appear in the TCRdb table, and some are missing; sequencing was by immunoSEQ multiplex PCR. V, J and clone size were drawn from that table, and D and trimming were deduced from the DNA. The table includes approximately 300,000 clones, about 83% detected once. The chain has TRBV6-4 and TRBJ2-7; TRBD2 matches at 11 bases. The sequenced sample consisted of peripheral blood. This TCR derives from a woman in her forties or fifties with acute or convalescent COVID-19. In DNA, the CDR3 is TGTGCCAATCCTAGACGGGGATTAGCGGGAGGGGCGCTAGAATACGAGCAGTACTTC. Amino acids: CANPRRGLAGGALEYEQYF.